This TCR beta chain was found in a study of cytotoxic CD8 clonotypes in ibrutinib-treated CLL. Turning to the study itself: For this cohort, patients were 10 to 11 relapsed/refractory and some 15 treatment-naive, while 17 were IGHV unmutated.

Germline loops: CDR1 SGHRS, CDR2 YFSETQ. The CDR3 loop spans 12 amino acids. V was cut by 4 bases and J by 6 bases, with 9 bases left in between. TCRdb keeps only in-frame clones here, not all; method: immunoSEQ multiplex PCR. The top ten hold 7.5% to 8% of the sample, which has around 150,000 clones, around 82% seen once. Worth noting for this clone: What it binds is unknown.

Notes on the study in general: Clonotypes that were public were uncommon, and they contracted or stayed stable on treatment. Relative to age-matched healthy donors, clonality at baseline was higher, and it tracked circulating CD8+ T-cell counts.

The sequencing used PBMCs, collected after 36 months of ibrutinib treatment. The source of this sequence is a human donor with chronic lymphocytic leukemia. The J gene is TRBJ2-3, the V gene TRBV5-1; the D is unclear. As DNA, the CDR3 is TGCGCCAGCAGCATAACCAGTGATACGCAGTATTTT. Its translation is CASSITSDTQYF.